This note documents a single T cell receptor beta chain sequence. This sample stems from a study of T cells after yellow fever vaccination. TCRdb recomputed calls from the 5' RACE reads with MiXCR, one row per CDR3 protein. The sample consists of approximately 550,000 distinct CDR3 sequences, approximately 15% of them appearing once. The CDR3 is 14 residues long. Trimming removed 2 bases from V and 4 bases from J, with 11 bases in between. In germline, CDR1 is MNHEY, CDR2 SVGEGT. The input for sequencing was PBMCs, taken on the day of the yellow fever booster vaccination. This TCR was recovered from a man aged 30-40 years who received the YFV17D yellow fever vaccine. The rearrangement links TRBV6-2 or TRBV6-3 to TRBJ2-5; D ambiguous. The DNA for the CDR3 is TGTGCCAGCAGTTACGGAAACCCGGCAGAGACCCAGTACTTC. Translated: CASSYGNPAETQYF.